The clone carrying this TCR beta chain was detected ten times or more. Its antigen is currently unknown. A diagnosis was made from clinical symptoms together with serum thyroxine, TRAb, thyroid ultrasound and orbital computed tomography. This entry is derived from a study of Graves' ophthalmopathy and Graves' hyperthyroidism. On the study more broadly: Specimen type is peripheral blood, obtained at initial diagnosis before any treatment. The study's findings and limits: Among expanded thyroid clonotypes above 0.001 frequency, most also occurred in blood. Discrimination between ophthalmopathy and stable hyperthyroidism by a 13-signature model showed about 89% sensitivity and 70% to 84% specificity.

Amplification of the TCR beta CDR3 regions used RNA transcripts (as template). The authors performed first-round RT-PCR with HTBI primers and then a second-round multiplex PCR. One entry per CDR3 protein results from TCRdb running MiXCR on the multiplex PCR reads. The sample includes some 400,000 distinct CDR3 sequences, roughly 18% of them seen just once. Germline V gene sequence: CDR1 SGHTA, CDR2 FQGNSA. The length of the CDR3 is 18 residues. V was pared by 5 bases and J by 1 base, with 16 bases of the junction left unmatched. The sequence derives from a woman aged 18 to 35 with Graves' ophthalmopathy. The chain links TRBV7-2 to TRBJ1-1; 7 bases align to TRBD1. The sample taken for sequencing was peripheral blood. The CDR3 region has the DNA TGTGCCAGCAGCAGATGGACAGGTGGGAGCGGGGGGAACACTGAAGCTTTCTTT. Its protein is CASSRWTGGSGGNTEAFF.